This T cell receptor beta chain is from a study of T-cell memory formation after mild COVID-19. One entry per CDR3 protein, called by TCRdb with MiXCR from the 5' RACE reads. Counted here are 200,000 to 300,000 distinct CDR3 sequences, over 15% occurring once; the ten biggest clones make up 20% to 25%. The CDR3 consists of 14 residues. Germline CDR1 reads LGHDT; CDR2 reads YNNKEL (reference sequence). V was pared by 0 bases and J by 9 bases, with 12 bases between. This clonotype was detected a few times. The TCR comes from a man younger than 35 who had mild COVID-19 (a few samples of this study predate the infection). Cell type and time point are not known. The rearrangement joins TRBV3-1 to TRBJ2-1; D remains ambiguous. Sequenced: PBMCs or a T cell subset sorted from them (not recorded which). DNA for the CDR3: TGTGCCAGCAGCCAAGAACAACCTAGTTCTGAGCAGTTCTTC. It yields the protein CASSQEQPSSEQFF.